This paragraph covers one T cell receptor (beta chain) sequence. Its antigen is not known. The data stem from a study of cytomegalovirus exposure and HLA in healthy donors. Study conclusions and caveats: TCR beta sequences reportedly predicted most subjects' HLA-A and HLA-B alleles accurately.

60 Vbeta and 13 Jbeta primers were used in PCR. Libraries were prepared by immunoSEQ multiplex PCR; TCRdb keeps only in-frame clonotypes and omits some of them. Here the sample spans roughly 120,000 clones, about four fifths being singletons. Germline assignment: CDR1 LGHNT and CDR2 FRNRAP. Trimming cost V 5 bases and J 7 bases, with 18 bases left between them. CDR3 length: 15 amino acids. Sequencing used PBMCs. The chain links TRBV12-5 to TRBJ2-1; no clear D gene. This receptor was taken from a man aged 18 to 35 in good health and CMV-seronegative. The CDR3 is CASGLTELPVNEQFF. The CDR3 DNA reads TGTGCTAGTGGTCTAACAGAGCTACCCGTAAATGAGCAGTTCTTC.